This T cell receptor (beta chain) derives from a study of cytomegalovirus exposure and HLA in healthy donors. A note on this clone: Its antigen is undetermined. The junction departs from the called germline gene at one end, perhaps through a read error.

Use of 60 Vbeta and 13 Jbeta primers characterized the PCR. Measured with immunoSEQ multiplex PCR; TCRdb has only the in-frame clones, and not every one. The profile covers a few hundred thousand clones, with approximately 70% appearing a single time and 1.8% taken by the ten largest. CDR1 is SGHRS, CDR2 YFSETQ, per germline. The CDR3 is made up of 16 amino acids. Regarding the study as a whole: The HLA-A and HLA-B alleles of most subjects were reportedly predicted accurately from TCR beta sequences. Indistinguishability led to the exclusion of some V segments, TRBV6-2 and TRBV6-3 included. Previous analysis showed most TCR beta V segments were productive about 87% or about 30% of the time.

The receptor comes from a woman aged 25 to 45 in good health and CMV-seronegative. This chain uses TRBV5-1 with TRBJ2-5, with TRBD2 matching 9 bases. The sequenced sample consisted of PBMCs. The CDR3, as DNA: TGCGCCAGCAGCTTGAGCTGGGCGGGAGGGAGGGAGATCCAGTACTTC. Its translation is CASSLSWAGGREIQYF.